This T cell receptor (beta chain) is drawn from a study of T cell repertoires in cytomegalovirus infection. About the research overall: An indication of both CMV infection and matching HLA type came from public TCR beta signatures. Study-level results: Dominant in the ex vivo response were TCR beta clonotypes restricted by HLA-C and specific for CMV. Pooled public TCR beta family frequency picked out CMV carriers with the relevant HLA.

The CDR3 spans 16 residues. In germline, CDR1 is SGHTA, CDR2 FQGNSA. The V and J ends lost 2 bases and 4 bases respectively, with 17 bases between them. This clonotype was seen a handful of times. Its antigen is still unknown. TCRdb redid the calling of the reads with MiXCR, one entry per CDR3 protein. The table includes 150,000 to 200,000 distinct CDR3 sequences, 17% detected once. Sequencing was performed on CD8+ T cells from PBMCs. The chain uses TRBV7-2 and TRBJ2-5; tentative D call: TRBD2 (5 bases). This clonotype originated in a human donor in good health (CMV status not recorded). Some clones in this sample may be carry-over from other donors' samples. The CDR3 nucleotides are TGTGCCAGCAGCTTAACCACGGACGGACTCCGAGAGACCCAGTACTTC. Its translation is CASSLTTDGLRETQYF.